Presented here are 23 T cell receptor beta chains from one specimen sequenced in a study of blood T cells in healthy people across ages. A second roughly 6 to 11 cycle PCR used barcoded and J-beta primers. Each CDR3 protein is one row after TCRdb ran MiXCR on the 5' RACE reads. Counted here are about 630,000 distinct CDR3 sequences, around a fifth occurring once; the ten biggest clones make up roughly 3.9%. The sequenced sample consisted of blood. These receptors all stem from a man in his 70s in good health.

This clonotype was seen at least ten times. V and J are TRBV27 and TRBJ1-5, with unresolved D. From germline, CDR1 is MNHEY and CDR2 SMNVEV (reference sequence). Between the trimmed V and J ends, which lost 2 bases and 4 bases, there was a span of 15 bases. The CDR3 is 16 residues long. The CDR3 loop is CASSLTGRGRNQPQHF. The CDR3 DNA is TGTGCCAGCAGTTTAACCGGCCGGGGTAGGAATCAGCCCCAGCATTTT.

The gene calls are TRBV5-1 and TRBJ1-6, with 8 bases identical to TRBD1. Unmatched junction bases numbered 8, after V lost 3 bases and J lost 9 bases. The CDR3 runs 15 residues. Germline V gene lookup returns CDR1 SGHRS and CDR2 YFSETQ. The CDR3 DNA sequence: TGCGCCAGCAGCTCGAACAGGGGGTTCGGTTCACCCCTCCACTTT. This gives the protein CASSSNRGFGSPLHF. The full variable domain, its missing parts supplied by reference TRBV5-1 and TRBJ1-6, is KAGVTQTPRYLIKTRGQQVTLSCSPISGHRSVSWYQQTPGQGLQFLFEYFSETQRNKGNFPGRFSGRQFSNSRSEMNVSTLELGDSALYLCASSSNRGFGSPLHFGNGTRLTVT.

This clonotype turned up a few times. This sequence joins TRBV6-1 and TRBJ1-5, with 7 bases aligning to TRBD1. Germline-derived CDR1 and CDR2 are MNHNS and SASEGT. The CDR3 spans 17 residues. J gave up 0 bases and V 5 bases, and 10 bases lay outside the gene matches. The CDR3 reads CASSPQGQAYSNQPQHF. The CDR3 nucleotides read TGTGCCAGCAGTCCCCAAGGACAGGCGTATAGCAATCAGCCCCAGCATTTT.

CDR3 residues: CASSFRQAVALREQFF. CDR3 nucleotide sequence: TGTGCCAGCAGTTTTCGGCAGGCAGTAGCACTAAGGGAGCAGTTCTTC. The gene calls are TRBV27 and TRBJ2-5; D uncertain. Gene TRBJ2-1 matches the end of the DNA better, so the J call may be wrong. The CDR3 loop spans 16 amino acids. CDR1 is MNHEY, CDR2 SMNVEV, per germline (reference sequence).

The sample holds a few counts of this clonotype. A read error may produce the germline difference seen at one junction end. The gene calls are TRBV18 and TRBJ2-7; 10 nucleotides align to TRBD1. The CDR3 extends over 16 amino acids. Germline CDR1 reads KGHSH; CDR2 reads LQKENI. The CDR3 loop is CASSPSRGTGVYERYF. DNA of the CDR3: TGTGCCAGCTCACCCAGTCGCGGGACAGGGGTGTACGAGCGGTACTTC.

This clonotype was recorded a few times. The V gene is TRBV28, the J gene TRBJ2-5, with TRBD1 matching over 10 bases. V was clipped by 0 bases and J by 5 bases; unmatched bases: 6. Germline CDR1 and CDR2: MDHEN and SYDVKM. The CDR3 sequence is 16 residues long. The CDR3, as DNA: TGTGCCAGCAGTTTATGGGGACAGGGGATAAGGGAGACCCAGTACTTC. Its protein is CASSLWGQGIRETQYF. Based on the CDR3 plus reference TRBV28 and TRBJ2-5, the full variable domain is DVKVTQSSRYLVKRTGEKVFLECVQDMDHENMFWYRQDPGLGLRLIYFSYDVKMKEKGDIPEGYSVSREKKERFSLILESASTNQTSMYLCASSLWGQGIRETQYFGPGTRLLVL.

The chain recombines TRBV7-9 with TRBJ1-4; D not certain. Germline V gives CDR1 SEHNR, CDR2 FQNEAQ (reference sequence). Deletions cut 5 bases from V and 8 bases from J, with 15 bases between. The CDR3 is made up of 14 amino acids. The chain's CDR3 is CASSRPGKVEKLFF. The DNA of the CDR3 is TGTGCCAGCAGCCGACCTGGAAAGGTCGAAAAACTGTTTTTT.

The chain carries TRBV21-1 and TRBJ2-7; TRBD2 was called by the table and not checked on the DNA. The DNA end lines up better with TRBJ2-1; the J call may be wrong. TRBV21-1 is designated a pseudogene. CDR3 length: 15 residues. The DNA for the CDR3 is TGTGCCAGCAGCATCTCACTAGCGGGGTACAATGAGCAGTTCTTC. It yields the protein CASSISLAGYNEQFF.

V is TRBV2 and J is TRBJ2-2; 11 bases line up with TRBD1. Germline CDR1 reads SNHLY; CDR2 reads FYNNEI. Trimming at V came to 7 bases and at J to 7 bases, leaving 8 bases not matched to a gene. The CDR3 extends over 15 amino acids. This CDR3 is CASIRTGGGFGELFF. For the CDR3, the DNA is TGTGCCAGCATCAGGACAGGGGGCGGATTCGGGGAGCTGTTTTTT.

The V gene is TRBV20-1, the J gene TRBJ2-5, with 7 bases that match TRBD1. The J call may not be correct, given that the DNA end is closer to TRBJ2-7. Germline lookup yields CDR1 DFQATT and CDR2 SNEGSKA (reference sequence). The CDR3 length is 13 residues. This CDR3 is CSAMGQYPYEQYF. CDR3 DNA: TGCAGTGCCATGGGACAGTATCCCTACGAGCAGTACTTC.

The sample holds a few counts of this clonotype. The chain employs TRBV7-2 and TRBJ2-1, with D perhaps matching TRBD2 (6 bases). Germline assignment: CDR1 SGHTA and CDR2 FQGNSA. This CDR3 comprises 14 residues. V lost 1 base and J 10 bases, leaving 14 bases between the germline ends. CDR3 in amino acids: CASSLGYGGGEQFF. The DNA for the CDR3 is TGTGCCAGCAGCTTAGGGTACGGCGGAGGGGAGCAGTTCTTC.

This clonotype occurred a few times. J is TRBJ1-1 and V is TRBV6-6; D perhaps matches TRBD1 (5 bases). Trimming removed 4 bases at V and 11 bases at J, with 17 bases between. Per germline, CDR1 MNHNY and CDR2 SVGAGI (reference sequence). The CDR3 runs 13 residues. CDR3 bases: TGTGCCAGCAGTTCTTCCGGGACCTCTGGTGCTTTCTTT. Encoded protein: CASSSSGTSGAFF.

V and J are TRBV20-1 and TRBJ2-5, with 11 bases fitting TRBD2. With V trimmed by 2 bases and J by 3 bases, 2 bases remained unmatched. The germline V gene encodes CDR1 DFQATT and CDR2 SNEGSKA (reference sequence). This CDR3 is 14 amino acids long. CDR3 nucleotide sequence: TGCAGTGCTAGACCGACTAGCGGGGAAGAGACCCAGTACTTC. Translating gives CSARPTSGEETQYF.

The chain links TRBV2 to TRBJ2-4; TRBD2 matches at 7 bases. V was pared by 4 bases and J by 1 base, with 4 bases of the junction left unmatched. Germline V gives CDR1 SNHLY, CDR2 FYNNEI. This CDR3 is built from 15 residues. The CDR3 reads CASSGGGVAKNIQYF. CDR3 DNA: TGTGCCAGCAGTGGGGGGGGAGTCGCCAAAAACATTCAGTACTTC.

The chain has TRBV29-1 and TRBJ1-1, with 11 positions matching TRBD1. The CDR3 is made up of 13 amino acids. The trim removed 6 bases at V and 3 bases at J, leaving 3 bases unmatched. Looked up from germline, CDR1 is SQVTM and CDR2 is ANQGSEA. CDR3 bases: TGCAGCGTGGGACAGGGGGGGGACACTGAAGCTTTCTTT. Its translation: CSVGQGGDTEAFF.

The V and J genes are TRBV29-1 and TRBJ2-5; D possibly corresponds to TRBD1 (6 bases). The ends were cut back, 4 bases at V and 5 bases at J, with 17 bases in the middle. The CDR3 has 14 amino acids. Germline CDR1 and CDR2: SQVTM and ANQGSEA. CDR3 in DNA: TGCAGCGTTGTAAAGCCCACAGGGCGGGAGACCCAGTACTTC. Residues: CSVVKPTGRETQYF.

The chain uses TRBV5-1 and TRBJ2-5; 7 positions agree with TRBD1. The V gene's germline CDR1 is SGHRS and CDR2 YFSETQ. This CDR3 is 13 amino acids long. The V gene end was trimmed by 4 bases and the J gene end by 4 bases; junction bases not matched to a gene: 4. The CDR3 reads CASSAPGGETQYF. In nucleotides, the CDR3 is TGCGCCAGCAGCGCCCCAGGGGGAGAGACCCAGTACTTC.

The gene calls are TRBV3-1 and TRBJ1-2, with D unresolved. The CDR3 consists of 14 residues. The V and J ends lost 1 base and 8 bases respectively, with 14 bases between them. From germline, CDR1 is LGHDT and CDR2 YNNKEL (reference sequence). The CDR3 sequence: CASSQAGRSDGYTF. CDR3 coding DNA: TGTGCCAGCAGCCAAGCAGGCCGATCGGACGGCTACACCTTC.

This clonotype was observed at least ten times. The rearrangement uses TRBV7-6 and TRBJ2-5; TRBD2 is a possible D gene (5 bases). Trimming shortened V by 1 base and J by 3 bases, and 6 bases separated the two germline ends. The germline gives CDR1 SGHVS, CDR2 FNYEAQ. There are 13 residues in the CDR3. The CDR3 region is CASSLELEETQYF. CDR3 DNA: TGTGCCAGCAGCTTAGAACTAGAAGAGACCCAGTACTTC. Drawing the rest from reference TRBV7-6 and TRBJ2-5, the complete variable domain is GAGVSQSPRYKVTKRGQDVALRCDPISGHVSLYWYRQALGQGPEFLTYFNYEAQQDKSGLPNDRFSAERPEGSISTLTIQRTEQRDSAMYRCASSLELEETQYFGPGTRLLVL.

A few counts support this clonotype. This chain connects TRBV28 to TRBJ2-4; TRBD1 matches 10 bases. With V trimmed by 5 bases and J by 6 bases, 4 bases remained unmatched. Germline V lookup: CDR1 MDHEN, CDR2 SYDVKM. The CDR3 has 14 residues. CDR3 sequence: CASSPRDRGNIQYF. In DNA form, the CDR3 reads TGTGCCAGCAGTCCCCGGGACAGGGGAAACATTCAGTACTTC.

The V and J genes are TRBV12-3 or TRBV12-4 and TRBJ2-4; 14 bases line up with TRBD2. The CDR3 has 16 amino acids. With V trimmed by 4 bases and J by 1 base, 0 bases remained unmatched. CDR3 region: CASSWTSGRAKNIQYF. CDR3 coding DNA: TGTGCCAGCAGTTGGACTAGCGGGAGGGCCAAAAACATTCAGTACTTC.

This clonotype occurred once. The chain is built from TRBV20-1 and TRBJ2-1; TRBD2 aligns across 7 bases. Germline loops: CDR1 DFQATT, CDR2 SNEGSKA (reference sequence). Trimming removed 0 bases from V and 2 bases from J; junction bases left unmatched: 13. This CDR3 region has 18 residues. CDR3: CSARDWDFAGVTYNEQFF. In nucleotides, the CDR3 is TGCAGTGCTAGAGACTGGGATTTTGCGGGAGTCACCTACAATGAGCAGTTCTTC.

In regard to this clonotype: In this CDR3 the conserved last residue, phenylalanine or tryptophan, is missing, so a read error is likely. The chain combines TRBV7-9 with TRBJ1-2; maybe TRBD1 (5 bases). Germline-derived CDR1 and CDR2 are SEHNR and FQNEAQ (reference sequence). This CDR3 contains 15 residues. Trimming pared 3 bases from V and 4 bases from J, leaving 15 bases between. The CDR3 loop is CASSFQSPRGYGYTL. The CDR3 coding sequence is TGTGCCAGCAGCTTTCAGTCACCAAGGGGCTATGGCTACACCTTA.